What follows describes a single T cell receptor beta chain. Its cognate antigen is unknown. Amplified TCR beta CDR3 regions came from RNA transcripts. Carried out on the TCR CDR3, a first-round RT-PCR used the HTBI primer set. TCRdb passed the multiplex PCR reads through MiXCR, listing each CDR3 protein once. The sample records about 500,000 distinct CDR3 sequences, around 17% being singletons. This entry is derived from a study of T cells in Graves' hyperthyroidism and ophthalmopathy. Study at large: Peripheral blood was acquired at first diagnosis, ahead of any therapy whatsoever. Study-wide points: Among thyroid clonotypes expanded above 0.001, most also appeared in blood.

From germline, CDR1 is SGHRS and CDR2 YFSETQ. There are 17 residues in the CDR3. V lost 0 bases to trimming and J lost 5 bases, with 20 bases between them. The chain is built from TRBV5-1 and TRBJ1-1; a weak D match, TRBD1 (5 bases). Sequencing used blood. The receptor comes from a woman aged 18-30 years with Graves' hyperthyroidism. The CDR3, as DNA: TGCGCCAGCAGCTTGGGGGCGACGGGACCTGGCGGGACTGAAGCTTTCTTT. Translation gives CASSLGATGPGGTEAFF.